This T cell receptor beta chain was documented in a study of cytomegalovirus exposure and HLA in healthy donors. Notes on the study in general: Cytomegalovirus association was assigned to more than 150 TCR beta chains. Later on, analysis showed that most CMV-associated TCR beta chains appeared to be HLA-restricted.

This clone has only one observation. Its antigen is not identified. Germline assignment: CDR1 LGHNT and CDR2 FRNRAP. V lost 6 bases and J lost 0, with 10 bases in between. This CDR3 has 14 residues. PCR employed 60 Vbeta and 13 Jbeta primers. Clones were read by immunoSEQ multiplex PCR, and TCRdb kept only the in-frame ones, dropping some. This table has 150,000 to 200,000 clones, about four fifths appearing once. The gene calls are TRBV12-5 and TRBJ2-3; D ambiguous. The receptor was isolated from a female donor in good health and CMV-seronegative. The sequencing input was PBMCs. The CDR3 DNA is TGTGCTAGTGGCCCCGACACAAGCACAGATACGCAGTATTTT. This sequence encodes CASGPDTSTDTQYF.